This is a list of T cell receptor beta chains from one sample in a study of OX40 agonist ivuxolimab in advanced cancers. The table came from immunoSEQ multiplex PCR; TCRdb's copy has only in-frame clones and leaves some out. The table has around 61,000 clones, about four fifths seen once. Sequenced here: CD4+ or CD8+ T cells sorted from blood, sampled in a trial of the OX40 agonist ivuxolimab. All receptors come from an adult with an advanced solid tumor such as melanoma, head and neck, liver or kidney cancer. The CDR3 runs from the conserved cysteine through the conserved F or W. The D gene is left open where the match is weak. Not all rows give a size; the values are once, few, many and, for expanded clones, a class.

v_gene: TRBV11-3
d_gene: NA
abundance: NA
j_gene: TRBJ2-2
CDR3aa: CASSLARQVHTGELFF
CDR3nt: TGTGCCAGCAGCTTAGCCCGACAGGTCCATACCGGGGAGCTGTTTTTT

v_gene: TRBV11-2
d_gene: NA
abundance: NA
j_gene: TRBJ2-7
CDR3aa: CASSLWRQSYEQYF
CDR3nt: TGTGCCAGCAGCTTATGGAGACAGAGCTACGAGCAGTACTTC

v_gene: TRBV7-3
d_gene: NA
abundance: NA
j_gene: TRBJ2-2
CDR3aa: CASSRDRSGGELFF
CDR3nt: TGTGCCAGCAGCCGAGATAGAAGTGGCGGGGAGCTGTTTTTT

v_gene: TRBV6-1
d_gene: NA
abundance: NA
j_gene: TRBJ1-5
CDR3aa: CASSEAVPSGNQPQHF
CDR3nt: TGTGCCAGCAGTGAAGCTGTCCCCTCGGGCAATCAGCCCCAGCATTTT

v_gene: TRBV5-6
d_gene: NA
abundance: NA
j_gene: TRBJ1-2
CDR3aa: CASSLPEATYGYTF
CDR3nt: TGTGCCAGCAGCTTGCCGGAAGCCACCTATGGCTACACCTTC

v_gene: TRBV7-2
d_gene: TRBD1
abundance: NA
j_gene: TRBJ2-7
CDR3aa: CASSRDRAYEQYF
CDR3nt: TGTGCCAGCAGTAGGGACAGGGCCTACGAGCAGTACTTC

v_gene: TRBV18
d_gene: NA
abundance: NA
j_gene: TRBJ1-5
CDR3aa: CASSPLLDQPQHF
CDR3nt: TGTGCCAGCTCACCACTTCTGGATCAGCCCCAGCATTTT

v_gene: TRBV7-2
d_gene: TRBD2
abundance: NA
j_gene: TRBJ2-1
CDR3aa: CASRGTSGRASEQFF
CDR3nt: TGTGCCAGCAGGGGGACTAGCGGGAGGGCGAGCGAGCAGTTCTTC

v_gene: TRBV11-2
d_gene: NA
abundance: NA
j_gene: TRBJ1-1
CDR3aa: CASSLALGSTEAFF
CDR3nt: TGTGCCAGCAGCTTAGCACTCGGGTCCACTGAAGCTTTCTTT

v_gene: TRBV7-2
d_gene: NA
abundance: NA
j_gene: TRBJ1-1
CDR3aa: CASSLDRSTEAFF
CDR3nt: TGTGCCAGCAGCTTGGACAGATCCACTGAAGCTTTCTTT

v_gene: TRBV6-6
d_gene: TRBD2
abundance: NA
j_gene: TRBJ2-5
CDR3aa: CASSYSGLAGETQYF
CDR3nt: TGTGCCAGCAGTTACTCGGGTCTAGCGGGAGAGACCCAGTACTTC

v_gene: TRBV7-2
d_gene: NA
abundance: NA
j_gene: TRBJ2-3
CDR3aa: CASSPGTSGDTQYF
CDR3nt: TGTGCCAGCAGCCCCGGGACCTCGGGAGATACGCAGTATTTT

v_gene: TRBV19
d_gene: NA
abundance: NA
j_gene: TRBJ2-7
CDR3aa: CASSPGRSIYEQYF
CDR3nt: TGTGCCAGTAGTCCAGGCCGGTCGATCTACGAGCAGTACTTC

v_gene: TRBV5-6
d_gene: NA
abundance: NA
j_gene: TRBJ2-5
CDR3aa: CASSLNVVGTQYF
CDR3nt: TGTGCCAGCAGCTTGAATGTAGTCGGGACCCAGTACTTC

v_gene: TRBV6-5
d_gene: NA
abundance: NA
j_gene: TRBJ1-2
CDR3aa: CASSPGRPYGYTF
CDR3nt: TGTGCCAGCAGCCCAGGCCGACCCTATGGCTACACCTTC

v_gene: TRBV28
d_gene: TRBD2
abundance: NA
j_gene: TRBJ2-1
CDR3aa: CASTQGASGRINEQFF
CDR3nt: TGTGCCAGCACCCAGGGGGCTAGCGGGAGAATCAATGAGCAGTTCTTC

v_gene: TRBV21-1
d_gene: NA
abundance: NA
j_gene: TRBJ2-1
CDR3aa: CASSKRRNSYNEQFF
CDR3nt: TGTGCCAGCAGCAAAAGACGGAATTCCTACAATGAGCAGTTCTTC

v_gene: TRBV15
d_gene: NA
abundance: NA
j_gene: TRBJ2-3
CDR3aa: CATSPRPITDTQYF
CDR3nt: TGTGCCACCAGCCCACGACCCATTACAGATACGCAGTATTTT

v_gene: TRBV5-6
d_gene: NA
abundance: NA
j_gene: TRBJ2-1
CDR3aa: CASSPKDRDLMFF
CDR3nt: TGTGCCAGCAGCCCAAAAGACCGGGACCTTATGTTCTTC

v_gene: TRBV6-5
d_gene: NA
abundance: NA
j_gene: TRBJ2-7
CDR3aa: CASQGRSSYEQYF
CDR3nt: TGTGCCAGTCAGGGGAGGAGCTCCTACGAGCAGTACTTC

v_gene: TRBV11-3
d_gene: NA
abundance: NA
j_gene: TRBJ2-1
CDR3aa: CASSLGDSANEQFF
CDR3nt: TGTGCCAGCAGCTTGGGGGACTCCGCCAATGAGCAGTTCTTC

v_gene: TRBV18
d_gene: TRBD2
abundance: NA
j_gene: TRBJ2-1
CDR3aa: CASSPQERENEQFF
CDR3nt: TGTGCCAGCTCACCTCAGGAGCGGGAGAATGAGCAGTTCTTC

v_gene: TRBV5-1
d_gene: NA
abundance: NA
j_gene: TRBJ1-1
CDR3aa: CASSLGPMNTEAFF
CDR3nt: TGCGCCAGCAGCTTGGGCCCTATGAACACTGAAGCTTTCTTT

v_gene: TRBV6-6
d_gene: NA
abundance: NA
j_gene: TRBJ2-7
CDR3aa: CASSYSDTYEQYF
CDR3nt: TGTGCCAGCAGTTACTCGGACACCTACGAGCAGTACTTC

v_gene: TRBV10-2
d_gene: NA
abundance: NA
j_gene: TRBJ1-1
CDR3aa: CASSDSRFNMNTEAFF
CDR3nt: TGCGCCAGCAGTGACTCGAGGTTCAATATGAACACTGAAGCTTTCTTT

v_gene: TRBV2
d_gene: NA
abundance: NA
j_gene: TRBJ1-6
CDR3aa: CASTDSPLRGSPLHF
CDR3nt: TGTGCCAGCACTGACTCTCCGCTAAGGGGATCACCCCTCCACTTT

v_gene: TRBV28
d_gene: TRBD1
abundance: NA
j_gene: TRBJ2-3
CDR3aa: CASRTRTGGPDTQYF
CDR3nt: TGTGCCAGCAGAACCCGGACAGGGGGCCCAGATACGCAGTATTTT

v_gene: TRBV30
d_gene: NA
abundance: few
j_gene: TRBJ1-5
CDR3aa: CAWSEDSNQPQHF
CDR3nt: TGTGCCTGGAGTGAGGATAGCAATCAGCCCCAGCATTTT

v_gene: TRBV11-3
d_gene: NA
abundance: NA
j_gene: TRBJ2-1
CDR3aa: CASSLGERHEQFF
CDR3nt: TGTGCCAGCAGCTTAGGGGAGAGACATGAGCAGTTCTTC

v_gene: TRBV10-3
d_gene: NA
abundance: NA
j_gene: TRBJ2-5
CDR3aa: CAISERGTKETQYF
CDR3nt: TGTGCCATCAGTGAAAGGGGTACAAAAGAGACCCAGTACTTC

v_gene: TRBV9
d_gene: TRBD2
abundance: NA
j_gene: TRBJ2-5
CDR3aa: CASSVGLAGETQYF
CDR3nt: TGTGCCAGCAGCGTAGGACTAGCGGGAGAGACCCAGTACTTC

v_gene: TRBV30
d_gene: NA
abundance: NA
j_gene: TRBJ2-2
CDR3aa: CAWSRGYGELFF
CDR3nt: TGTGCCTGGAGTAGAGGTTACGGGGAGCTGTTTTTT

v_gene: TRBV5-1
d_gene: TRBD2
abundance: NA
j_gene: TRBJ2-5
CDR3aa: CASSPQTGAGGETQYF
CDR3nt: TGCGCCAGCAGCCCCCAGACTGGAGCGGGAGGAGAGACCCAGTACTTC

v_gene: TRBV30
d_gene: NA
abundance: NA
j_gene: TRBJ1-1
CDR3aa: CAWSGAGGAFF
CDR3nt: TGTGCCTGGAGTGGGGCTGGAGGAGCTTTCTTT

v_gene: TRBV5-4
d_gene: TRBD1
abundance: few
j_gene: TRBJ2-5
CDR3aa: CASSLMTGAGETQYF
CDR3nt: TGTGCCAGCAGCCTCATGACAGGGGCTGGAGAGACCCAGTACTTC

v_gene: TRBV27
d_gene: NA
abundance: once
j_gene: TRBJ1-6
CDR3aa: CASSLDGRSSYNSPLHF
CDR3nt: TGTGCCAGCAGTTTAGACGGACGTAGCTCCTATAATTCACCCCTCCACTTT

v_gene: TRBV5-1
d_gene: NA
abundance: NA
j_gene: TRBJ2-2
CDR3aa: CASRDIPNTGELFF
CDR3nt: TGCGCCAGCCGGGACATTCCGAACACCGGGGAGCTGTTTTTT

v_gene: TRBV2
d_gene: TRBD1
abundance: few
j_gene: TRBJ1-5
CDR3aa: CASSETGFNQPQHF
CDR3nt: TGTGCCAGCAGTGAGACAGGGTTCAATCAGCCCCAGCATTTT

v_gene: TRBV7-9
d_gene: NA
abundance: once
j_gene: TRBJ2-3
CDR3aa: CASSLGQTPDTQYF
CDR3nt: TGTGCCAGCAGCCTCGGACAGACCCCGGATACGCAGTATTTT

v_gene: TRBV7-3
d_gene: NA
abundance: NA
j_gene: TRBJ1-2
CDR3aa: CASSQSTGSYGYTF
CDR3nt: TGTGCCAGCAGCCAATCAACAGGGTCCTATGGCTACACCTTC

v_gene: TRBV10-1
d_gene: NA
abundance: NA
j_gene: TRBJ1-1
CDR3aa: CASSGTVGGRAFF
CDR3nt: TGCGCCAGCAGTGGGACTGTCGGGGGACGGGCTTTCTTT

v_gene: TRBV28
d_gene: NA
abundance: NA
j_gene: TRBJ1-5
CDR3aa: CASSLQAQGMPQHF
CDR3nt: TGTGCCAGCAGCCTTCAGGCCCAAGGGATGCCCCAGCATTTT

v_gene: TRBV7-2
d_gene: TRBD2
abundance: NA
j_gene: TRBJ2-3
CDR3aa: CASLGRGDTQYF
CDR3nt: TGTGCCAGCCTCGGGAGGGGAGATACGCAGTATTTT

v_gene: TRBV5-6
d_gene: TRBD1
abundance: NA
j_gene: TRBJ1-1
CDR3aa: CASSWDRGLTEAFF
CDR3nt: TGTGCCAGCAGCTGGGACAGGGGGCTCACTGAAGCTTTCTTT

v_gene: TRBV19
d_gene: NA
abundance: few
j_gene: TRBJ1-5
CDR3aa: CASSSVVGQPQHF
CDR3nt: TGTGCCAGTAGTTCAGTTGTGGGTCAGCCCCAGCATTTT

v_gene: TRBV2
d_gene: NA
abundance: NA
j_gene: TRBJ2-4
CDR3aa: CASNSAGRENIQYF
CDR3nt: TGTGCCAGCAATTCGGCGGGAAGGGAAAACATTCAGTACTTC

v_gene: TRBV10-3
d_gene: TRBD1
abundance: NA
j_gene: TRBJ1-3
CDR3aa: CAIRIWTGLSGNTIYF
CDR3nt: TGTGCCATCAGAATTTGGACAGGGCTCTCTGGAAACACCATATATTTT

v_gene: TRBV10-3
d_gene: NA
abundance: NA
j_gene: TRBJ2-1
CDR3aa: CAISPRIAEDNEQFF
CDR3nt: TGTGCCATCAGCCCCCGAATAGCGGAGGACAATGAGCAGTTCTTC

v_gene: TRBV7-9
d_gene: NA
abundance: NA
j_gene: TRBJ2-5
CDR3aa: CASQGETQYF
CDR3nt: TGTGCCAGCCAGGGGGAGACCCAGTACTTC

v_gene: TRBV2
d_gene: NA
abundance: few
j_gene: TRBJ2-7
CDR3aa: CASMGSGNSYEQYF
CDR3nt: TGTGCCAGCATGGGAAGCGGAAATTCCTACGAGCAGTACTTC